These 10 T cell receptor beta chains originate from one sample sequenced in a study of post-analysis software for immune sequencing data. The antigens of these receptors remain unknown. Prepared TCR beta cDNA libraries contained unique molecular identifiers. Each CDR3 protein gets one entry after TCRdb re-called the PCR reads with MiXCR. The sample lists about 560,000 distinct CDR3 sequences; roughly two fifths were seen once. General observations from the study: Elevated frequency relative to controls characterized 4 or 5 TRBV segments in patients, TRBV5-6, TRBV5-1 and TRBV20-1 among them.

What was sequenced was blood. The receptors were sampled from a girl between 10 and 17 years old with multiple sclerosis.

This chain links TRBV24-1 with TRBJ2-1, with 9 bases fitting TRBD1. The CDR3 sequence is 14 residues long. The V gene end was trimmed by 12 bases and the J gene end by 3 bases; junction bases not matched to a gene: 8. CDR1 is KGHDR and CDR2 is SFDVKD in the germline V gene. The CDR3 DNA follows: TGTGCCGCTTCCCGGACAGGGGTCTACAATGAGCAGTTCTTC. This sequence encodes CAASRTGVYNEQFF.

This chain connects TRBV3-1 to TRBJ2-3, with D uncertain. The germline gives CDR1 LGHDT, CDR2 YNNKEL (reference sequence). V was pared by 0 bases and J by 2 bases, with 12 bases between. The CDR3 spans 16 residues. CDR3 bases: TGTGCCAGCAGCCAAGATTGGGCCAGGCACACAGATACGCAGTATTTT. Encoded protein: CASSQDWARHTDTQYF.

This clonotype was seen a few times. This sequence joins TRBV20-1 and TRBJ2-5; D tentatively fits TRBD1 or TRBD2 (5 bases each). Trimming pared 3 bases from V and 4 bases from J, leaving 9 bases between. This CDR3 comprises 12 residues. Per germline, CDR1 DFQATT and CDR2 SNEGSKA (reference sequence). The CDR3 is CSASEGRETQYF. CDR3 nucleotide sequence: TGCAGTGCTAGTGAGGGGAGAGAGACCCAGTACTTC.

V usage is TRBV20-1 and J usage is TRBJ2-1; no clear D gene. CDR3 length: 15 amino acids. With 0 bases removed from V and 4 bases from J, the gap between germline ends came to 13 bases. Germline loops: CDR1 DFQATT, CDR2 SNEGSKA (reference sequence). The CDR3 protein is CSARDRTPNYNEQFF. CDR3 DNA: TGCAGTGCTAGAGATAGGACCCCTAATTACAATGAGCAGTTCTTC.

This clonotype turned up a few times. The gene calls are TRBV7-6 and TRBJ2-7; TRBD1 matches 8 bases. Germline CDR1 reads SGHVS; CDR2 reads FNYEAQ. The ends lost 5 bases at V and 5 bases at J; junction bases unmatched: 14. The CDR3 contains 16 residues. Written as DNA, the CDR3 is TGTGCCAGCAGCCCCGGGACAGGCTCCCTGGGGGACGAGCAGTACTTC. It encodes CASSPGTGSLGDEQYF.

The V call is TRBV6-1, the J call TRBJ2-3; D might be TRBD2 (5 bases). CDR3 length: 14 amino acids. Trimming took 8 bases from V and 5 from J, leaving 17 bases between them. Germline V gene data show CDR1 as MNHNS and CDR2 as SASEGT. CDR3 region: CASPRGQKEDTQYF. DNA for the CDR3: TGTGCCAGCCCCCGAGGGCAAAAAGAAGATACGCAGTATTTT.

The chain uses TRBV15 and TRBJ2-3, with D perhaps TRBD2 (5 bases). CDR1 is LNHNV, CDR2 YYDKDF, per germline (reference sequence). This CDR3 has 14 residues. Trimming took 3 bases from V and 4 from J, leaving 11 bases between them. The CDR3 DNA sequence: TGTGCCACCAGCAGGGATGCGGGCCCAGATACGCAGTATTTT. Translated: CATSRDAGPDTQYF.

V is TRBV20-1 and J is TRBJ2-5; maybe TRBD2 (6 bases). CDR3 length equals 15 residues. The V gene's germline CDR1 is DFQATT and CDR2 SNEGSKA (reference sequence). V lost 2 bases and J 3 bases, leaving 16 bases between the germline ends. The CDR3 spells CSARKPGTSKETQYF. The CDR3 DNA follows: TGCAGTGCTAGAAAGCCCGGGACTTCCAAAGAGACCCAGTACTTC.

The V and J genes are TRBV20-1 and TRBJ1-6; D remains ambiguous. Germline-derived CDR1 and CDR2 are DFQATT and SNEGSKA (reference sequence). V was trimmed by 5 bases and J by 8 bases, leaving 13 bases between them. The CDR3 has 13 amino acids. The CDR3: CSAPTLSDSPLHF. In nucleotides, the CDR3 is TGCAGTGCTCCCACCTTATCGGATTCACCCCTCCACTTT.

This clonotype was detected a few times. The chain combines TRBV6-7 with TRBJ2-3; unclear D gene. TRBV6-7 is given ORF status, its function remaining uncertain. The CDR3 spans 15 residues. The V end was cut by 7 bases, the J end by 0 bases, with 14 bases between. CDR3 coding DNA: TGTGCCAGCACGGACGGTTTGAGTAGCACAGATACGCAGTATTTT. Its translation: CASTDGLSSTDTQYF.